Each of the 3 T cell receptor beta chains below was sequenced from the same sample in a study of technical replicates of blood from a handful of donors. TCRdb's copy holds only in-frame clones and misses some; the assay was immunoSEQ multiplex PCR. The sample lists more than 65,000 clones; roughly 92% were seen once. The sample consisted of T cells isolated from PBMCs. The source of these receptors is a human donor in good health.

The chain uses TRBV6-1 and TRBJ1-3; D perhaps matches TRBD1 (5 bases). Trimming took off 4 bases at V and 1 base at J, with 11 bases between the two ends. The CDR3 runs 15 residues. The germline CDR1 and CDR2 sequences are MNHNS and SASEGT. CDR3 residues: CASSVSRVSGNTIYF. DNA of the CDR3: TGTGCCAGCAGTGTCAGCAGGGTTTCTGGAAACACCATATATTTT.

Judged by abundance, this clone is medium-sized. The chain recombines TRBV19 with TRBJ1-5, with no clear D. Trimming took off 5 bases at V and 3 bases at J, with 8 bases between the two ends. Germline CDR1 and CDR2: LNHDA and SQIVND (reference sequence). This CDR3 contains 13 residues. The CDR3 region is CASSRGPNQPQHF. CDR3 coding DNA: TGTGCCAGTAGTCGAGGTCCCAATCAGCCCCAGCATTTT.

V gene TRBV7-8 combines with J gene TRBJ2-7, with 7 bases fitting TRBD2. The ends lost 5 bases at V and 0 bases at J; junction bases unmatched: 4. Germline CDR1 and CDR2: SGHVS and FQNEAQ. The CDR3 contains 14 residues. The CDR3 loop is CASSRRTSSYEQYF. The CDR3 nucleotides read TGTGCCAGCAGCAGAAGGACTAGCTCCTACGAGCAGTACTTC.